The rows below give T cell receptor beta chains drawn from one sample of a study of blood T cell repertoires in COVID-19. Clones were sequenced by immunoSEQ multiplex PCR, and TCRdb holds only the in-frame ones, with some missing. Of 150,000 or so clones in the sample, over 90% were seen once. The sequenced sample was peripheral blood. These receptors were taken from a woman aged 60-75 years with COVID-19, enrolled during active disease. CDR3s include the opening cysteine and the closing phenylalanine or tryptophan. The D gene is left open where the match is weak. Not every row has a clone size; where given, it reads once, few, many or a size class.

CDR3nt: TGTGCCAGCGGGGACAGGGGGAACACCGGGGAGCTGTTTTTT; CDR3aa: CASGDRGNTGELFF; abundance: -; d_gene: TRBD1; j_gene: TRBJ2-2; v_gene: TRBV19
CDR3nt: TGTGCCAGCAGTCCGAACTATAGGGGCGGCTACACCTTC; CDR3aa: CASSPNYRGGYTF; abundance: -; d_gene: -; j_gene: TRBJ1-2; v_gene: TRBV12-3/TRBV12-4
CDR3nt: TGCGCCAGCAGGGAGTCTAACTATGGCTACACCTTC; CDR3aa: CASRESNYGYTF; abundance: -; d_gene: -; j_gene: TRBJ1-2; v_gene: TRBV5-1
CDR3nt: TGTGCCAGCAGTCAGGGGGCAGGTTTTAATGCTAACTATGGCTACACCTTC; CDR3aa: CASSQGAGFNANYGYTF; abundance: -; d_gene: TRBD1; j_gene: TRBJ1-2; v_gene: TRBV6-6
CDR3nt: TGTGCCAGCAGCCAAGTCGACAGGGAGGATTCACCCCTCCACTTT; CDR3aa: CASSQVDREDSPLHF; abundance: -; d_gene: TRBD1; j_gene: TRBJ1-6; v_gene: TRBV4-2
CDR3nt: TGTGCCAGCTCACCATCGCCGGCTGCGGGGACTGAAGCTTTCTTT; CDR3aa: CASSPSPAAGTEAFF; abundance: -; d_gene: -; j_gene: TRBJ1-1; v_gene: TRBV18
CDR3nt: TGCAGTGCTAGTCAGGAGAACACTGAAGCTTTCTTT; CDR3aa: CSASQENTEAFF; abundance: -; d_gene: -; j_gene: TRBJ1-1; v_gene: TRBV20-1
CDR3nt: TGCGCCAGCAGCACCAGGACAGGGGATTACTATGGCTACACCTTC; CDR3aa: CASSTRTGDYYGYTF; abundance: -; d_gene: TRBD1; j_gene: TRBJ1-2; v_gene: TRBV5-1
CDR3nt: TGTGCCAGTAGTTCCAGTATCTCACCCCTCCACTTT; CDR3aa: CASSSSISPLHF; abundance: few; d_gene: -; j_gene: TRBJ1-6; v_gene: TRBV19
CDR3nt: TGTGCCAGCTCACCACGGGCGGGCCTCCACACTGAAGCTTTCTTT; CDR3aa: CASSPRAGLHTEAFF; abundance: -; d_gene: -; j_gene: TRBJ1-1; v_gene: TRBV18
CDR3nt: TGTGCCAGCAGCTCAGGGGCTCTTGGGGCCAACGTCCTGACTTTC; CDR3aa: CASSSGALGANVLTF; abundance: -; d_gene: -; j_gene: TRBJ2-6; v_gene: TRBV3-1/TRBV3-2
CDR3nt: TGTGCCAGCAGTACCTCCGGGACAGGGGGCACTGAAGCTTTCTTT; CDR3aa: CASSTSGTGGTEAFF; abundance: -; d_gene: TRBD1; j_gene: TRBJ1-1; v_gene: TRBV7-9
CDR3nt: TGTGCCAGCAGTTACTCAGCGAACACTGAAGCTTTCTTT; CDR3aa: CASSYSANTEAFF; abundance: -; d_gene: -; j_gene: TRBJ1-1; v_gene: TRBV6-2/TRBV6-3
CDR3nt: TGCGCCAGCAGCCAAGACTCCGGAACTAGGCGGGTTAACGAGCAGTACTTC; CDR3aa: CASSQDSGTRRVNEQYF; abundance: -; d_gene: -; j_gene: TRBJ2-7; v_gene: TRBV4-3
CDR3nt: TGTGCCAGCTCACCACCCCGCAGGGGGGCACATGGCTACACCTTC; CDR3aa: CASSPPRRGAHGYTF; abundance: -; d_gene: TRBD1; j_gene: TRBJ1-2; v_gene: TRBV18
CDR3nt: TGTGCCAGTACCCCGACGGGGGGCAGCTCCTATAATTCACCCCTCCACTTT; CDR3aa: CASTPTGGSSYNSPLHF; abundance: -; d_gene: -; j_gene: TRBJ1-6; v_gene: TRBV19
CDR3nt: TGTGCCAGCAGTTACCCTCTAGCGGGGGGGAACAATGAGCAGTTCTTC; CDR3aa: CASSYPLAGGNNEQFF; abundance: -; d_gene: TRBD2; j_gene: TRBJ2-1; v_gene: TRBV6-2/TRBV6-3
CDR3nt: TGTGCCAGCAGTTTCAGAGGACAGGGGACTTCACCCCTCCACTTT; CDR3aa: CASSFRGQGTSPLHF; abundance: -; d_gene: TRBD1; j_gene: TRBJ1-6; v_gene: TRBV7-9
CDR3nt: TGTGCCACCAGCAGAGACAGTAGCGGGACCGGGGAGCTGTTTTTT; CDR3aa: CATSRDSSGTGELFF; abundance: -; d_gene: TRBD2; j_gene: TRBJ2-2; v_gene: TRBV15
CDR3nt: TGCGCCAGCAGCCCGAGGACAGGTAGTACTGAAGCTTTCTTT; CDR3aa: CASSPRTGSTEAFF; abundance: -; d_gene: TRBD1; j_gene: TRBJ1-1; v_gene: TRBV5-1
CDR3nt: TGTGCCAGCAGCCCGGCGGGAGGGCTTGAGCAGTTCTTC; CDR3aa: CASSPAGGLEQFF; abundance: -; d_gene: TRBD2; j_gene: TRBJ2-1; v_gene: TRBV6-4
CDR3nt: TGTGCCAGTGGGCAGACAAACTCCTATAATTCACCCCTCCACTTT; CDR3aa: CASGQTNSYNSPLHF; abundance: -; d_gene: -; j_gene: TRBJ1-6; v_gene: TRBV19
CDR3nt: TGTGCCAGCAGCCCCCGACAGGGAGCGAACACTGAAGCTTTCTTT; CDR3aa: CASSPRQGANTEAFF; abundance: -; d_gene: TRBD1; j_gene: TRBJ1-1; v_gene: TRBV9
CDR3nt: TGTGCCAGCAGCGTAGATCGAGGAGGGCGTGAAAAACTGTTTTTT; CDR3aa: CASSVDRGGREKLFF; abundance: -; d_gene: -; j_gene: TRBJ1-4; v_gene: TRBV9
CDR3nt: TGTGCCAGTAGTATGGGGACAGTCGGTAGGGCTGAAGCTTTCTTT; CDR3aa: CASSMGTVGRAEAFF; abundance: -; d_gene: TRBD1; j_gene: TRBJ1-1; v_gene: TRBV19
CDR3nt: TGTGCCAGCAGTGTGGACAGGGGAGGTCCTAGCAATCAGCCCCAGCATTTT; CDR3aa: CASSVDRGGPSNQPQHF; abundance: -; d_gene: TRBD1; j_gene: TRBJ1-5; v_gene: TRBV6-1
CDR3nt: TGTGCCAGCAGTACTACAGGGGCTGTTAATGAAAAACTGTTTTTT; CDR3aa: CASSTTGAVNEKLFF; abundance: -; d_gene: TRBD1; j_gene: TRBJ1-4; v_gene: TRBV5-6
CDR3nt: TGTGCCAGCAGCCAAGAGTCGGAGCAGTACTTC; CDR3aa: CASSQESEQYF; abundance: -; d_gene: -; j_gene: TRBJ2-7; v_gene: TRBV4-2
CDR3nt: TGTGCCAGCAGCTCGGACAGGGGCGCCGGGGAGCTGTTTTTT; CDR3aa: CASSSDRGAGELFF; abundance: -; d_gene: TRBD1; j_gene: TRBJ2-2; v_gene: TRBV7-3
CDR3nt: TGCGCCAGCAGCTTGGCGGGGGGGCCTTCAGATACGCAGTATTTT; CDR3aa: CASSLAGGPSDTQYF; abundance: -; d_gene: TRBD2; j_gene: TRBJ2-3; v_gene: TRBV5-1
CDR3nt: TGTGCCAGTAGTTTGGAACAGGCTCCCCAGCATTTT; CDR3aa: CASSLEQAPQHF; abundance: -; d_gene: -; j_gene: TRBJ1-5; v_gene: TRBV19
CDR3nt: TGCGCCAGCAGCCTCACAATCCGGGACTCTAATCAGCCCCAGCATTTT; CDR3aa: CASSLTIRDSNQPQHF; abundance: -; d_gene: -; j_gene: TRBJ1-5; v_gene: TRBV4-3
CDR3nt: TGTGCCAGCAGCGACTTGAACACAGATACGCAGTATTTT; CDR3aa: CASSDLNTDTQYF; abundance: -; d_gene: -; j_gene: TRBJ2-3; v_gene: TRBV9
CDR3nt: TGTGCCAGTAGTTCGGGACAGGGGGCCCTCGTCAATCAGCCCCAGCATTTT; CDR3aa: CASSSGQGALVNQPQHF; abundance: -; d_gene: TRBD1; j_gene: TRBJ1-5; v_gene: TRBV19
CDR3nt: TGCGCCAGCAGCCGATCAAGAGGCAGGCAGGGGCAGTCCTACGAGCAGTACTTC; CDR3aa: CASSRSRGRQGQSYEQYF; abundance: -; d_gene: -; j_gene: TRBJ2-7; v_gene: TRBV4-3
CDR3nt: TGTGCCACCAGCAGAGATACAGGGGGCAATCAGCCCCAGCATTTT; CDR3aa: CATSRDTGGNQPQHF; abundance: -; d_gene: TRBD1; j_gene: TRBJ1-5; v_gene: TRBV15
CDR3nt: TGTGCCAGCAGCCTCCTAGGTCAGGGGACAGGGGGTCAGCCCCAGCATTTT; CDR3aa: CASSLLGQGTGGQPQHF; abundance: -; d_gene: TRBD1; j_gene: TRBJ1-5; v_gene: TRBV7-6
CDR3nt: TGTGCCAGCAGCACCAAGCGGGGGGCGTACAATGAGCAGTTCTTC; CDR3aa: CASSTKRGAYNEQFF; abundance: -; d_gene: TRBD2; j_gene: TRBJ2-1; v_gene: TRBV5-4
CDR3nt: TGTGCCAGCAGCTTGGGTGGGACAGGCTCCTACGAGCAGTACTTC; CDR3aa: CASSLGGTGSYEQYF; abundance: -; d_gene: TRBD1; j_gene: TRBJ2-7; v_gene: TRBV5-5
CDR3nt: TGTGCCAGCAGCCGCCGGTGGGAGCAGTACTTC; CDR3aa: CASSRRWEQYF; abundance: -; d_gene: -; j_gene: TRBJ2-7; v_gene: TRBV7-8
CDR3nt: TGTGCCAGCAGTAGACAGGGAGGTGATGAAAAACTGTTTTTT; CDR3aa: CASSRQGGDEKLFF; abundance: -; d_gene: TRBD1; j_gene: TRBJ1-4; v_gene: TRBV6-4
CDR3nt: TGTGCCAGCAGCGGACTTGGGGGGGTAGGTGGCTACACCTTC; CDR3aa: CASSGLGGVGGYTF; abundance: -; d_gene: -; j_gene: TRBJ1-2; v_gene: TRBV14
CDR3nt: TGTGCCAGCAAGGCTAGCGGCCGCAATGAGCAGTTCTTC; CDR3aa: CASKASGRNEQFF; abundance: -; d_gene: TRBD2; j_gene: TRBJ2-1; v_gene: TRBV11-2
CDR3nt: TGTGCCAGCAGTTTAACAGGGGCTGAAAAACTGTTTTTT; CDR3aa: CASSLTGAEKLFF; abundance: -; d_gene: TRBD1; j_gene: TRBJ1-4; v_gene: TRBV12-3/TRBV12-4
CDR3nt: TGTGCCAGTAGAACCGAACAGGGAGGGGGATCTGGCTACACCTTC; CDR3aa: CASRTEQGGGSGYTF; abundance: -; d_gene: -; j_gene: TRBJ1-2; v_gene: TRBV19
CDR3nt: TGTGCCACCTATGATGCAGGTTATGGCTACACCTTC; CDR3aa: CATYDAGYGYTF; abundance: -; d_gene: -; j_gene: TRBJ1-2; v_gene: TRBV10-3
CDR3nt: TGTGCCACCAGCAGAGTTGTAGCCTCCTACGAGCAGTACTTC; CDR3aa: CATSRVVASYEQYF; abundance: -; d_gene: -; j_gene: TRBJ2-7; v_gene: TRBV15
CDR3nt: TGTGCCAGCAGTGCCCTGGGGCGACAGGGAGCCCCCGGGGAGCTGTTTTTT; CDR3aa: CASSALGRQGAPGELFF; abundance: few; d_gene: TRBD1; j_gene: TRBJ2-2; v_gene: TRBV25-1
CDR3nt: TGTGCCAGCAGCCAGACGGGGGCCAAAAACATTCAGTACTTC; CDR3aa: CASSQTGAKNIQYF; abundance: once; d_gene: -; j_gene: TRBJ2-4; v_gene: TRBV4-2
CDR3nt: TGTGCCAGCAGCCCCGGTACCCTACAGGGCTGGAAGGAAAAACTGTTTTTT; CDR3aa: CASSPGTLQGWKEKLFF; abundance: once; d_gene: -; j_gene: TRBJ1-4; v_gene: TRBV5-5